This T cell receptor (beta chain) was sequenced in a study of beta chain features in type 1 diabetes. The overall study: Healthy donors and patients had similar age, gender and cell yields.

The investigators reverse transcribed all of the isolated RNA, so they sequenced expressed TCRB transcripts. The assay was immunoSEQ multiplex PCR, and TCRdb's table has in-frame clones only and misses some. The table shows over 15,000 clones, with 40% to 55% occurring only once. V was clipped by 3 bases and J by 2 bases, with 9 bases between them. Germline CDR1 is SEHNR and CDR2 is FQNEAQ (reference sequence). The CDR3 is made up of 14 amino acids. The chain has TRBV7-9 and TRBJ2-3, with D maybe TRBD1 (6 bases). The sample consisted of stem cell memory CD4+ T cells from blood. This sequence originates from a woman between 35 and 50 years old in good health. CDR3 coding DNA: TGTGCCAGCAGCTTGGGGGCCTCCACAGATACGCAGTATTTT. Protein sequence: CASSLGASTDTQYF.